This TCR beta chain was recovered during a study of blood T cell repertoires in COVID-19 (dated by TCRdb to the early 2020s). Looking at the study overall: Samples covering the acute and convalescent phases of COVID-19 were provided by collaborators in the United States, Italy and Spain. The material from the prospective study consisted of cDNA or gDNA derived from T cells, B-cell-depleted T cells, or PBMCs. The dataset comprised deeply sampled blood TCRbeta repertoires from subjects exposed to, actively infected with, or recovered from COVID-19. The repertoires were released in a freely available public database intended as a resource for research on the immune response to SARS-CoV-2. The samples were drawn from two sources: the first 160 participants of the ongoing ImmuneRACE study, and 1,000 to 1,500 subjects contributed by 6 global collaborators. The sample metadata nearly always contained a de-identified subject ID, COVID-19 status, age in years and sex. Where available, HLA class I and class II types were obtained from metadata supplied by the sample provider rather than from assay-based typing.

At one collaborating source in Seattle, patients were enrolled during active infection and were followed longitudinally through the course of disease. Whole blood was collected in K2EDTA tubes by collaborating institutions according to the institutions' own protocols. For TCRbeta analysis, collaborators shipped samples in one of three forms: frozen whole blood, isolated PBMCs, or DNA extracted from either of those sample types. Points the paper makes about the study in general: Clinical and demographic metadata were provided uncurated, with the amount varying by source and participant.

TCRbeta CDR3 regions were amplified from genomic DNA using the immunoSEQ Assay, a bias-controlled multiplex PCR. Processing in the source paper ran as follows. Within the assay, amplification of reference gene primers was used to estimate how many nucleated cells each sample contained. To quantify the absolute abundance of each unique TCRbeta CDR3 rearrangement, sequence reads were collapsed and filtered. For each sample, productive Simpson clonality was calculated as the square root of Simpson's diversity index over productive rearrangements. TCRdb took over this immuneACCESS table, retaining in-frame rearrangements with V and J assigned. Such tables are incomplete; in checked studies, under half of the missing clones stem from an unresolved V gene, and the remainder is unexplained. V and J calls and clone size are given by that table; D and trimming were obtained from the DNA. The sample data list about 160,000 clones, and roughly 90% of these were observed just once. The ten largest clones capture 4.8% of the sample.

Worth noting for this clone: Its antigen is not yet known. It has no much larger one-base neighbor in the sample; base qualities were not kept.

V and J are truncated by 3 bases and 6 bases respectively, leaving an intervening sequence of 9 bases. As encoded in the germline V gene (reference sequence), CDR1 is LNHDA while CDR2 is SQIVND. There are 13 amino acids in the CDR3, from cysteine to phenylalanine inclusive. Just CDR3 DNA is preserved here, 39 bases in frame from base 1. Sequencing input: peripheral blood. The chain is made from TRBV19 and TRBJ1-5; TRBD1 is a possible D gene, resting on 6 matching bases. The sequence came from a man aged 25 to 45 with COVID-19, enrolled during active disease. The CDR3 is CASSIQGTQPQHF. In nucleotides, the sequence is TGTGCCAGTAGTATCCAGGGGACTCAGCCCCAGCATTTT.